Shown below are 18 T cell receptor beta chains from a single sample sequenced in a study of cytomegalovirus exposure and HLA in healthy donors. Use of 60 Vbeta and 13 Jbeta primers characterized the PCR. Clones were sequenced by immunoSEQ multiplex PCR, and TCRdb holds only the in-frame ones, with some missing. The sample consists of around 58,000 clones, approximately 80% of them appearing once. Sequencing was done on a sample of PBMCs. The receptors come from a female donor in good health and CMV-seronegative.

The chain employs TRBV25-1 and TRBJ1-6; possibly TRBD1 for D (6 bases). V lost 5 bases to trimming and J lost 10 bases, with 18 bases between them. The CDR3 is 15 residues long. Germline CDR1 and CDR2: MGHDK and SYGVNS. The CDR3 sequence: CASSSGWGRRSPLHF. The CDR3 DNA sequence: TGTGCCAGCAGTTCGGGCTGGGGGCGCCGGTCACCCCTCCACTTT.

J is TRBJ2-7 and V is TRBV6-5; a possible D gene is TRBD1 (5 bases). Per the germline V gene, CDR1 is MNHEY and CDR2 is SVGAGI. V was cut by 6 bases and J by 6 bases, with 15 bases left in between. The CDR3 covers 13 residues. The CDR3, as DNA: TGTGCCAGCAGGTGGACCACAGGCTCCGAGCAGTACTTC. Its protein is CASRWTTGSEQYF.

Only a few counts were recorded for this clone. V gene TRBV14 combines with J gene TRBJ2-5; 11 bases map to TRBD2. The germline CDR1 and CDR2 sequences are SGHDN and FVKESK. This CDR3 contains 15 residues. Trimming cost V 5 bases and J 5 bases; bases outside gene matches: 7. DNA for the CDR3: TGTGCCAGCAGCGCCACTAGCGGGGGTCGGGAGACCCAGTACTTC. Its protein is CASSATSGGRETQYF.

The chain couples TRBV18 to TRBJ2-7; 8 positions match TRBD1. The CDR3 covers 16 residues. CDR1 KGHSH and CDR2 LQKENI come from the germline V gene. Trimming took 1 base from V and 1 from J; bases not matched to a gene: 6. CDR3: CASSPLEWTGSYEQYF. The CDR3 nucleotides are TGTGCCAGCTCACCACTTGAATGGACAGGGTCCTACGAGCAGTACTTC.

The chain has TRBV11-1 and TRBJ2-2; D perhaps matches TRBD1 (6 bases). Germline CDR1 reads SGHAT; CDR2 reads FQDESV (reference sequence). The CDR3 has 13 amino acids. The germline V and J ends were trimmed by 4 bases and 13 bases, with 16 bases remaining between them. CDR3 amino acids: CASSSGYQGRLFF. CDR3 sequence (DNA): TGTGCCAGCAGCTCGGGATATCAGGGGAGGCTGTTTTTT.

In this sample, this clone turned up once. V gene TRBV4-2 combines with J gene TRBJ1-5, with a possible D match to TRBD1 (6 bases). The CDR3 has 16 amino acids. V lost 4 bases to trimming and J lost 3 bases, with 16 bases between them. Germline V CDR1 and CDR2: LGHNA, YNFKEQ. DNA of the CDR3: TGTGCCAGCAGCCGCGAAGGGGGATCCGTCAATCAGCCCCAGCATTTT. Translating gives CASSREGGSVNQPQHF.

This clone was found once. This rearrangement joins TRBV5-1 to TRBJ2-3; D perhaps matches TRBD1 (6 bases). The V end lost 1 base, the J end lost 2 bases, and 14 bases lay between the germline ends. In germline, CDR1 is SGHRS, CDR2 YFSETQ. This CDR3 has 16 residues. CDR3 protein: CASSLRAGAVTDTQYF. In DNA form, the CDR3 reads TGCGCCAGCAGCTTGAGGGCAGGGGCGGTCACAGATACGCAGTATTTT.

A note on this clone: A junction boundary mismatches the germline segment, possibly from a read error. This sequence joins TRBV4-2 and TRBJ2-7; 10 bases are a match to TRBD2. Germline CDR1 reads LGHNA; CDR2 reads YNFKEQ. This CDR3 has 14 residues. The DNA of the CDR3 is TGTGCCAGCAGCCAACGACTAGCGGGCTACGAGAAGTACTTC. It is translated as CASSQRLAGYEKYF.

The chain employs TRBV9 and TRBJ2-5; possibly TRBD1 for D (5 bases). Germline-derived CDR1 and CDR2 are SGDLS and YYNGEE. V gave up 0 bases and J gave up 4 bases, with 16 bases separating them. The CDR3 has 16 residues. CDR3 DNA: TGTGCCAGCAGCGTAGGGCCTAGGGGTATAGGAGAGACCCAGTACTTC. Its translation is CASSVGPRGIGETQYF.

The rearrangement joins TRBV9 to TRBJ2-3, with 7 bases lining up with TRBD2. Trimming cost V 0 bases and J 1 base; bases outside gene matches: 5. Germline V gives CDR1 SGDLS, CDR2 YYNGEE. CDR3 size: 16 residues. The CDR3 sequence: CASSVGQRGGTDTQYF. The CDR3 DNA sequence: TGTGCCAGCAGCGTAGGACAGCGGGGCGGCACAGATACGCAGTATTTT.

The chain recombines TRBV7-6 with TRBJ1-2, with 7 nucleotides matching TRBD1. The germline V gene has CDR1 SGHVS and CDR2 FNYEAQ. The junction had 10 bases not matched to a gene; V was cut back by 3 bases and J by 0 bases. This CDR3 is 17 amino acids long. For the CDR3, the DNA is TGTGCCAGCAGCTTTGGGACAGACTTACTACCTAACTATGGCTACACCTTC. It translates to CASSFGTDLLPNYGYTF.

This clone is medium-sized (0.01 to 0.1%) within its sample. The DNA for the CDR3 is TGTGCCAGTAGTCGGGGGGAGGGGCTGCTCTCTGGGGCCAACGTCCTGACTTTC. Encoded protein: CASSRGEGLLSGANVLTF. J is TRBJ2-6 and V is TRBV19, with 7 bases identical to TRBD2. V lost 5 bases and J lost 0; bases outside the gene matches: 10. The CDR3 covers 18 residues. The germline gives CDR1 LNHDA, CDR2 SQIVND (reference sequence).

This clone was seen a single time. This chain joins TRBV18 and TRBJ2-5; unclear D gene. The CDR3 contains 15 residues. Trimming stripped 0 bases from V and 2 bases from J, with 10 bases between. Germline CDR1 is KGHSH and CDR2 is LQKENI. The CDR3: CASSPPLAEQETQYF. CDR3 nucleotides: TGTGCCAGCTCACCACCTCTTGCAGAACAAGAGACCCAGTACTTC.

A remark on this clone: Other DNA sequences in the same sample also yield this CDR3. The CDR3 nucleotides read TGCGCCAGCAGCCAAGATTGGACGGGGAGTAACGAGCAGTACTTC. Its translation is CASSQDWTGSNEQYF. This chain uses TRBV4-3 with TRBJ2-7; maybe TRBD2 (5 bases). This CDR3 is built from 15 residues. Germline CDR1 is LGHNA and CDR2 is YSLEER. V was shortened by 0 bases and J by 5 bases, with 14 bases between the two germline ends.

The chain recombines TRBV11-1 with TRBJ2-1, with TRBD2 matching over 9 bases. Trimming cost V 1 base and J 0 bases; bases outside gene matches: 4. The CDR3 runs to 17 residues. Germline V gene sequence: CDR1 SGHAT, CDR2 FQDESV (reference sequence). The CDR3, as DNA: TGTGCCAGCAGCTTAGACCTGCGGGAGGGCTCCTACAATGAGCAGTTCTTC. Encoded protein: CASSLDLREGSYNEQFF.

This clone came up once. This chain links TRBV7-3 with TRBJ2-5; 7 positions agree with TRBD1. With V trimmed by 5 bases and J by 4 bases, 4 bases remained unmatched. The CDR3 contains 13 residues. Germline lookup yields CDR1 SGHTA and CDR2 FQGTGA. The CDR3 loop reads CASSKTGSETQYF. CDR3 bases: TGTGCCAGCAGCAAGACAGGGTCAGAGACCCAGTACTTC.

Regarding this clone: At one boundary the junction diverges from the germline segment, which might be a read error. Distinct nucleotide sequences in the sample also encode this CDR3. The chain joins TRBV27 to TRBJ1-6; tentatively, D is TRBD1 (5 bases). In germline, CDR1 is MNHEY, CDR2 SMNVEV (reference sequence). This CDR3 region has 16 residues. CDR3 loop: CASSFGGKFHNSPLHF. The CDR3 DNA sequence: TGTGCCAGCAGTTTCGGGGGGAAGTTTCATAATTCCCCCCTCCACTTT.

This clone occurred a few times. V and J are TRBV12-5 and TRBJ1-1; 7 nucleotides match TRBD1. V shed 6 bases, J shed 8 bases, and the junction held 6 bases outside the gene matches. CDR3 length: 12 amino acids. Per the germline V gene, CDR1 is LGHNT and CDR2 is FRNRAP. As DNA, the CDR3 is TGTGCTAGTGGCGGGGGACAGACCGAAGCTTTCTTT. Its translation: CASGGGQTEAFF.